A selection of T cell receptor beta chains follows, all from one sample in a study of molecular identifiers for immune sequencing clone quantification. Each CDR3 protein is one row after TCRdb ran MiXCR on the PCR reads. The sample carries hundreds of thousands of distinct CDR3 sequences, about 25% recorded once. Sequenced input: naive CD8+ T cells from blood, with Jurkat cell RNA spiked in. The receptor source for this set is a human donor in good health. Some libraries in this study had Jurkat cell RNA spiked in. Both conserved end residues are part of each CDR3. Each record gives: V gene, J gene, clone size, D gene, CDR3 DNA, CDR3 protein. D genes are given only for firm matches. Size values are once, few and many counts, or a class for expanded clones, and some rows have none.

>TRBV7-2|TRBJ1-1|many|NA
TGTGCCAGCAGCTTACCTCCCGGGGGCGGTACTGAAGCTTTCTTT
CASSLPPGGGTEAFF
>TRBV10-2|TRBJ2-7|few|NA
TGCGCCAGCAGTGAAGGCAGGGATTCCTACGAGCAGTACTTC
CASSEGRDSYEQYF
>TRBV4-1|TRBJ1-2|NA|TRBD1
TGCGCCAGCAGCCAAGATGATCTTTATGGCCAGGGGGAAGGCTATGGCTACACCTTC
CASSQDDLYGQGEGYGYTF
>TRBV11-3|TRBJ2-1|NA|TRBD2
TGTGCCAGCAGCCCGGGGAGGGGAGTCGATGAGCAGTTCTTC
CASSPGRGVDEQFF
>TRBV29-1|TRBJ1-2|many|TRBD1
TGCAGCGTTGAAGGGCCCCGGGACAGGGGAGACTATGGCTACACCTTC
CSVEGPRDRGDYGYTF
>TRBV12-3/TRBV12-4|TRBJ2-3|many|NA
TGTGCCAGCAGTGAACAGGGTAGCACAGATACGCAGTATTTT
CASSEQGSTDTQYF
>TRBV4-1|TRBJ1-3|NA|NA
TGCGCCAGCAGCCAAGATCGGGTGTACGGAAACACCATATATTTT
CASSQDRVYGNTIYF
>TRBV27|TRBJ1-2|NA|NA
TGTGCCAGCAGTTTATCCGTGGGGCACGGCGTCATCTATGGCTACACCTTC
CASSLSVGHGVIYGYTF
>TRBV27|TRBJ2-7|NA|TRBD1
TGTGCCAGCAGTTTATCAGACAGGGGAGGCTACGAGCAGTACTTC
CASSLSDRGGYEQYF
>TRBV19|TRBJ2-7|few|NA
TGTGCCAGTAGTATGGGCAGTGGATACTCCTACGAGCAGTACTTC
CASSMGSGYSYEQYF
>TRBV6-5|TRBJ1-6|NA|NA
TGTGCCAGCAGTTACTCGGAGGGGAAAGATAATTCACCCCTCCACTTT
CASSYSEGKDNSPLHF
>TRBV4-3|TRBJ1-5|few|NA
TGCGCCAGCAGCCATAGAATTCCTAGGGGGAATCAGCCCCAGCATTTT
CASSHRIPRGNQPQHF
>TRBV28|TRBJ2-3|many|NA
TGTGCCAGCAGTTTTAAGCTATCAGAGAGCACAGATACGCAGTATTTT
CASSFKLSESTDTQYF
>TRBV2|TRBJ2-7|few|TRBD2
TGTGCCAGCAGTGAAGTAGCGGGCGTCGGTAGTTCCTACGAGCAGTACTTC
CASSEVAGVGSSYEQYF
>TRBV3-1|TRBJ2-7|many|TRBD2
TGTGCCAGCAGCCCAGGACTAGCGGGGGGTCTGACTGGCGAGCAGTACTTC
CASSPGLAGGLTGEQYF
>TRBV20-1|TRBJ2-4|many|TRBD2
TGCAGTGCTAGAGATCCGCTAGCGGGAGGTTTAGGCAAAAACATTCAGTACTTC
CSARDPLAGGLGKNIQYF
>TRBV2|TRBJ2-5|NA|NA
TGTGCCACCTTAGGACCTCTCGAGGAGACCCAGTACTTC
CATLGPLEETQYF
>TRBV10-1|TRBJ2-7|many|TRBD2
TGCGCCCGACCTAGCGGGGGTTTCTACGAGCAGTACTTC
CARPSGGFYEQYF
>TRBV6-2/TRBV6-3|TRBJ2-7|few|NA
TGTGCCAGTGCCTTCGACTACGAGCAGTACTTC
CASAFDYEQYF
>TRBV27|TRBJ1-1|many|TRBD1
TGTGCCAGCAGTTCCCACCTAACGGACAGGACCTCTGAAGCTTTCTTT
CASSSHLTDRTSEAFF
>TRBV28|TRBJ2-7|NA|NA
TGTGCCAGCAGTTTCGTCCCCCGTATCTACGAGCAGTACTTC
CASSFVPRIYEQYF
>TRBV7-9|TRBJ1-1|NA|NA
TGTGCCAGCAGCTTAGAGGGGGACGGCACTGATGCTTTCTTT
CASSLEGDGTDAFF
>TRBV20-1|TRBJ2-7|many|NA
TGCAGTGCCCGCACCGGGGGCAGCTACGAGCAGTACTTC
CSARTGGSYEQYF
>TRBV18|TRBJ1-1|few|NA
TGTGCCAGCTCACCCCCCGGGGCCGCTCGGGACACTGAAGCTTTCTTT
CASSPPGAARDTEAFF
>TRBV13|TRBJ1-4|NA|NA
TGTGCCAGCAGCTTAGGAGCCCTAGCAACTAATGAAAAACTGTTTTTT
CASSLGALATNEKLFF
>TRBV11-2|TRBJ2-7|NA|NA
TGTGCCAGCGGCTTAGGGGCCGCCTTAGAGCAGTACTTC
CASGLGAALEQYF
>TRBV13|TRBJ2-7|NA|NA
TGTGCCAGCAGCTTATTCCAACGGCCCTCCTACGAGCAGTACTTC
CASSLFQRPSYEQYF
>TRBV6-2/TRBV6-3|TRBJ1-1|many|NA
TGTGCCAGCAGTTATCGGGGGGAGGTCACTGAAGCTTTCTTT
CASSYRGEVTEAFF
>TRBV7-6|TRBJ2-2|few|TRBD2
TGTGCCAGCAGCTTAGCTTCCGGACTAGCAGTGACACCCCGGACCGGGGAGCTGTTTTTT
CASSLASGLAVTPRTGELFF
>TRBV19|TRBJ2-1|NA|NA
TGTGCCAGTAGTTATGGTCCACCAACAGTACATGAGCAGTTCTTC
CASSYGPPTVHEQFF
>TRBV6-2/TRBV6-3|TRBJ1-1|many|NA
TGTGCCAGCAGCCAAGTCTGGGGCACTGAAGCTTTCTTT
CASSQVWGTEAFF
>TRBV29-1|TRBJ2-2|few|NA
TGCAGCGTTGTTCGGGAAACCGGGGAGCTGTTTTTT
CSVVRETGELFF
>TRBV2|TRBJ1-2|NA|NA
TGTGCCAGCAGTGAGTACGGAGTTGGCTATGGCTACACCTTC
CASSEYGVGYGYTF
>TRBV4-3|TRBJ2-2|many|TRBD2
TGCGCCAGCAGCCAAGACTTCAGCGGGAGGAACACCGGGGAGCTGTTTTTT
CASSQDFSGRNTGELFF
>TRBV6-5|TRBJ1-1|NA|TRBD1
TGTGCCAGCAGTTACGGACAGGAGCCGAACACTGAAGCTTTCTTT
CASSYGQEPNTEAFF
>TRBV5-6|TRBJ2-7|many|TRBD1
TGTGCCAGCAGCTCACCGCCTGTGGGACAGCCGGCTTACGAGCAGTACTTC
CASSSPPVGQPAYEQYF
>TRBV11-2|TRBJ2-1|few|NA
TGTGCCAGCAGCGTGGTAGTTTGGGACCCAGAGCAGTTCTTC
CASSVVVWDPEQFF
>TRBV30|TRBJ1-4|NA|NA
TGTGCCTGGAGTAGTGGAAACAATGAAAAACTGTTTTTT
CAWSSGNNEKLFF
>TRBV7-8|TRBJ1-4|few|NA
TGTGCCAGCACCTTTAAGGAGCCCGGCGTGCCTCTGTTTTTT
CASTFKEPGVPLFF
>TRBV19|TRBJ1-2|NA|TRBD1
TGTGCCAGTAGTATAGGGCAGGGGGTTCCTGGCTACACCTTC
CASSIGQGVPGYTF
>TRBV10-2|TRBJ1-5|many|TRBD1
TGCGCCAGCCCCCCTTACAGGGGTCGGCGCAATCAGCCCCAGCATTTT
CASPPYRGRRNQPQHF
>TRBV19|TRBJ2-5|few|NA
TGTGCCAGTAGTATAGTTGCCACAGGGGAGACCCAGTACTTC
CASSIVATGETQYF